The following is a T cell receptor beta chain sequence with its context. This entry is derived from a study of control samples from healthy donors and cancer patients. This CDR3 contains 16 residues. The V end was cut by 2 bases, the J end by 0 bases, with 13 bases between. Germline CDR1 reads MNHEY; CDR2 reads SVGEGT. Sequenced by immunoSEQ multiplex PCR; TCRdb stores in-frame clones only, minus some. The repertoire holds some 120,000 clones, 91% seen once, with approximately 8% in the top ten. The clonotype was recovered from a woman between 18 and 29 years old in good health. The sample comprised blood. The gene calls are TRBV6-2 or TRBV6-3 and TRBJ1-1; D might be TRBD1 (6 bases). The DNA of the CDR3 is TGTGCCAGCAGTTACGTTCAGGGACACATGAACACTGAAGCTTTCTTT. Residues: CASSYVQGHMNTEAFF.